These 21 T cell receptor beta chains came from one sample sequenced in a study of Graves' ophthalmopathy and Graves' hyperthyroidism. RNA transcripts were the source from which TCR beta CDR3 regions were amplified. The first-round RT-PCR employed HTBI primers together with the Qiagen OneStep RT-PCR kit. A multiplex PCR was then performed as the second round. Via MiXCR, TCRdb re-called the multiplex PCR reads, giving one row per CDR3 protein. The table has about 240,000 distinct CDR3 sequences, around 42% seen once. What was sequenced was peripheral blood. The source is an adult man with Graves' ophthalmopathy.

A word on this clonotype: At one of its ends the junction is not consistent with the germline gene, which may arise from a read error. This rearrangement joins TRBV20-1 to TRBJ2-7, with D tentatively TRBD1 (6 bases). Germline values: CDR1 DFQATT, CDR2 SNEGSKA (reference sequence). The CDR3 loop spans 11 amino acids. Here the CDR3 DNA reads TGCAGTGCTAGAGGGGGACAACGTCATGGCTTC. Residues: CSARGGQRHGF.

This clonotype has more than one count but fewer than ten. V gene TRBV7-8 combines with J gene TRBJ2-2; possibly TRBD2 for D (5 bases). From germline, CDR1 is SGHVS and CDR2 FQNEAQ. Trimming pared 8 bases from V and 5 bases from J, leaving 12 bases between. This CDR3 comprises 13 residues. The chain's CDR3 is CASGPSLTGELFF. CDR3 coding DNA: TGTGCCAGCGGTCCTAGCTTGACCGGGGAGCTGTTTTTT. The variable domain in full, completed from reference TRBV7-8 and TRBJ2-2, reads GAGVSQSPRYKVAKRGQDVALRCDPISGHVSLFWYQQALGQGPEFLTYFQNEAQLDKSGLPSDRFFAERPEGSVSTLKIQRTQQEDSAVYLCASGPSLTGELFFGEGSRLTVL.

CDR3 protein: CASSSGSTGTSGPYEQYF. Here the CDR3 DNA reads TGTGCCAGCAGCTCGGGGAGCACCGGGACTAGCGGACCCTACGAGCAGTACTTC. The chain uses TRBV2 and TRBJ2-7; 11 bases are shared with TRBD2. This CDR3 has 18 residues. V was pared by 6 bases and J by 2 bases, with 15 bases of the junction left unmatched. Germline CDR1 reads SNHLY; CDR2 reads FYNNEI.

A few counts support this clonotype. The CDR3 loop is CSAREWAGNQPQHF. In DNA form, the CDR3 reads TGCAGTGCTAGAGAATGGGCAGGGAATCAGCCCCAGCATTTT. This rearrangement joins TRBV20-1 to TRBJ1-5; D perhaps matches TRBD1 (5 bases). The V end lost 0 bases, the J end lost 4 bases, and 10 bases lay between the germline ends. From germline, CDR1 is DFQATT and CDR2 SNEGSKA (reference sequence). This CDR3 spans 14 amino acids.

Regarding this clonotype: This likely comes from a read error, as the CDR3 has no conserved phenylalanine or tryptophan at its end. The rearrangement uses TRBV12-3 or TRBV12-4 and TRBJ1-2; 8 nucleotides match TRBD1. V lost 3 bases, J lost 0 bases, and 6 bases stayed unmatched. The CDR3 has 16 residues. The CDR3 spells CASSFGGTGANYGYTL. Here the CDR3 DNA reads TGTGCCAGCAGTTTTGGGGGGACAGGAGCTAACTATGGCTACACCCTC.

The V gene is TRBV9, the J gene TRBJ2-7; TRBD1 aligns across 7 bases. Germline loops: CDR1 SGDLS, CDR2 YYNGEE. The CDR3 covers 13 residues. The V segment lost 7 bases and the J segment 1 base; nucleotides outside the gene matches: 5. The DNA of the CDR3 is TGTGCCAGCTCCAGGGGACAGTCCTACGAGCAGTACTTC. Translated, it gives CASSRGQSYEQYF.

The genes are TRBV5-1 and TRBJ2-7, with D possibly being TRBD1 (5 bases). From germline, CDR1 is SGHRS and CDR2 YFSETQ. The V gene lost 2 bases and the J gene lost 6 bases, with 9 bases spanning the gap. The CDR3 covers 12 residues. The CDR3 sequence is CASSFREGEQYF. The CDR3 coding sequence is TGCGCCAGCAGCTTCAGGGAAGGCGAGCAGTACTTC.

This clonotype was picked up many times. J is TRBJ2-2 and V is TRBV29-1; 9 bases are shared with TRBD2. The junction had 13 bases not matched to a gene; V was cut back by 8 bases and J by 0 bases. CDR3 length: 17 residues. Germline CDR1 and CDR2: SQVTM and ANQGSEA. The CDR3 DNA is TGCAGCCCCCAGACTAGCGGAGAAGGCACGAACACCGGGGAGCTGTTTTTT. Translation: CSPQTSGEGTNTGELFF.

CDR3 loop: CASRIGGSTQETQYF. CDR3 nucleotide sequence: TGTGCCAGCAGAATCGGGGGGTCAACCCAAGAGACCCAGTACTTC. The chain combines TRBV7-2 with TRBJ2-5, with 7 bases that match TRBD2. Germline CDR1 SGHTA, CDR2 FQGNSA. With V trimmed by 6 bases and J by 1 base, 8 bases remained unmatched. The CDR3 loop spans 15 amino acids.

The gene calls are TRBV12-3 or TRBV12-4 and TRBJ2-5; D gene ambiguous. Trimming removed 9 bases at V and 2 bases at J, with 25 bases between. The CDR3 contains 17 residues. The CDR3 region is CASPRPPFEGLQETQYF. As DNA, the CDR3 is TGTGCCAGTCCCCGACCCCCCTTCGAAGGTCTGCAAGAGACCCAGTACTTC.

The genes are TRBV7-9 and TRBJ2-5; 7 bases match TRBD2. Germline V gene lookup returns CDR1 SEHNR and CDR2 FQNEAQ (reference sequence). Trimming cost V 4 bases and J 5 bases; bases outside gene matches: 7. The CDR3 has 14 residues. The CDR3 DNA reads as TGTGCCAGCAGCTACCGCGGGGAGGGGGAGACCCAGTACTTC. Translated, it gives CASSYRGEGETQYF.

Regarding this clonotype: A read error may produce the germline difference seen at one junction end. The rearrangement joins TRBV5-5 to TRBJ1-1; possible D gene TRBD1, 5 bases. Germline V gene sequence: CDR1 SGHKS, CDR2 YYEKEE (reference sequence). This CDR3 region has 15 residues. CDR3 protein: CASGFDSGGWTEAFF. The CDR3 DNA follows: TGTGCCAGCGGCTTCGATAGCGGGGGTTGGACTGAAGCTTTCTTT.

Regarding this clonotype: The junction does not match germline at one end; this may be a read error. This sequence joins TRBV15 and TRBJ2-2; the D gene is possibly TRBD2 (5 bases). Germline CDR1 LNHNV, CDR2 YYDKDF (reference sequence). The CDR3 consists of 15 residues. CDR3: CATSRDVSNTGELSW. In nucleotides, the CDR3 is TGTGCCACCAGCAGAGATGTCTCGAACACCGGGGAGCTGTCTTGG.

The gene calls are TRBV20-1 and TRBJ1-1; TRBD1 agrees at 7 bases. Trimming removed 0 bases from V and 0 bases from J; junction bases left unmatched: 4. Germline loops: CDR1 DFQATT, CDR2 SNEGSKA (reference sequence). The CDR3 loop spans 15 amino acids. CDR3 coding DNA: TGCAGTGCTAGAGACCAGGACAGGTTGAACACTGAAGCTTTCTTT. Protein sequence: CSARDQDRLNTEAFF.

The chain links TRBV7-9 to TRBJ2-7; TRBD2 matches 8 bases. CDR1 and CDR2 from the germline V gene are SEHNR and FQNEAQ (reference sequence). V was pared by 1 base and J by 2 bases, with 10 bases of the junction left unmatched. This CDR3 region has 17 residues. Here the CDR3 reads CASSLVWASGLTYEQYF. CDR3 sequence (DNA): TGTGCCAGCAGCTTAGTATGGGCTAGCGGGTTAACCTACGAGCAGTACTTC.

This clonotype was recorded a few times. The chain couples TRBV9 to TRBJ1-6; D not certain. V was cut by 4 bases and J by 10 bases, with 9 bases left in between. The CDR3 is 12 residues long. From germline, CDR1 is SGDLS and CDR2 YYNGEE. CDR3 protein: CASSQVKSPLHF. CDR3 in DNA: TGTGCCAGCAGCCAGGTTAAGTCACCCCTCCACTTT.

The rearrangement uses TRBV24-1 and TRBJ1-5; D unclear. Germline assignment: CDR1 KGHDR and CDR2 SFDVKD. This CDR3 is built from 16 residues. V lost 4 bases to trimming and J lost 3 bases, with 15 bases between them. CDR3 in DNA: TGTGCCACCAGTGAATCACGACAATCCCACAATCAGCCCCAGCATTTT. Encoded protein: CATSESRQSHNQPQHF.

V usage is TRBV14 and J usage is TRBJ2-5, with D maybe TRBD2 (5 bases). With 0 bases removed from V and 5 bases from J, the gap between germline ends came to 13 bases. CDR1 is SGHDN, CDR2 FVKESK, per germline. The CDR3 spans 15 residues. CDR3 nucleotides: TGTGCCAGCAGCCAAGATCTATCCAGAGGGGAGACCCAGTACTTC. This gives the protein CASSQDLSRGETQYF.

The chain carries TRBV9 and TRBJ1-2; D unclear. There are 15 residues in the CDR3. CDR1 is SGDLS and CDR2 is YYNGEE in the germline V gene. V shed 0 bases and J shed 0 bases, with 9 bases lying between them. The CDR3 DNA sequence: TGTGCCAGCAGCGTAGCGGGAGGCGCTAACTATGGCTACACCTTC. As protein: CASSVAGGANYGYTF.

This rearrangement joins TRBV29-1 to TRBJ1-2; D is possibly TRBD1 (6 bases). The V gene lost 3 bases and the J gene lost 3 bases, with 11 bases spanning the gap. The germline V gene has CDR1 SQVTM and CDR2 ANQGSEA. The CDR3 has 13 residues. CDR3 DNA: TGCAGCGTTGATCGGAGGGGGTACTATGGCTACACCTTC. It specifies CSVDRRGYYGYTF.

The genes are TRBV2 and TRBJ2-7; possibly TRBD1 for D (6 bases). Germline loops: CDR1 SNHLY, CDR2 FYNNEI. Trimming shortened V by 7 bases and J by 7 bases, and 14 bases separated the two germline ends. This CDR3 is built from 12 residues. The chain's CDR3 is CASTEGVGEQYF. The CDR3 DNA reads TGTGCCAGCACCGAGGGGGTGGGGGAGCAGTACTTC. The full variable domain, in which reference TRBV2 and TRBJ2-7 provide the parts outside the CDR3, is EPEVTQTPSHQVTQMGQEVILRCVPISNHLYFYWYRQILGQKVEFLVSFYNNEISEKSEIFDDQFSVERPDGSNFTLKIRSTKLEDSAMYFCASTEGVGEQYFGPGTRLTVT.